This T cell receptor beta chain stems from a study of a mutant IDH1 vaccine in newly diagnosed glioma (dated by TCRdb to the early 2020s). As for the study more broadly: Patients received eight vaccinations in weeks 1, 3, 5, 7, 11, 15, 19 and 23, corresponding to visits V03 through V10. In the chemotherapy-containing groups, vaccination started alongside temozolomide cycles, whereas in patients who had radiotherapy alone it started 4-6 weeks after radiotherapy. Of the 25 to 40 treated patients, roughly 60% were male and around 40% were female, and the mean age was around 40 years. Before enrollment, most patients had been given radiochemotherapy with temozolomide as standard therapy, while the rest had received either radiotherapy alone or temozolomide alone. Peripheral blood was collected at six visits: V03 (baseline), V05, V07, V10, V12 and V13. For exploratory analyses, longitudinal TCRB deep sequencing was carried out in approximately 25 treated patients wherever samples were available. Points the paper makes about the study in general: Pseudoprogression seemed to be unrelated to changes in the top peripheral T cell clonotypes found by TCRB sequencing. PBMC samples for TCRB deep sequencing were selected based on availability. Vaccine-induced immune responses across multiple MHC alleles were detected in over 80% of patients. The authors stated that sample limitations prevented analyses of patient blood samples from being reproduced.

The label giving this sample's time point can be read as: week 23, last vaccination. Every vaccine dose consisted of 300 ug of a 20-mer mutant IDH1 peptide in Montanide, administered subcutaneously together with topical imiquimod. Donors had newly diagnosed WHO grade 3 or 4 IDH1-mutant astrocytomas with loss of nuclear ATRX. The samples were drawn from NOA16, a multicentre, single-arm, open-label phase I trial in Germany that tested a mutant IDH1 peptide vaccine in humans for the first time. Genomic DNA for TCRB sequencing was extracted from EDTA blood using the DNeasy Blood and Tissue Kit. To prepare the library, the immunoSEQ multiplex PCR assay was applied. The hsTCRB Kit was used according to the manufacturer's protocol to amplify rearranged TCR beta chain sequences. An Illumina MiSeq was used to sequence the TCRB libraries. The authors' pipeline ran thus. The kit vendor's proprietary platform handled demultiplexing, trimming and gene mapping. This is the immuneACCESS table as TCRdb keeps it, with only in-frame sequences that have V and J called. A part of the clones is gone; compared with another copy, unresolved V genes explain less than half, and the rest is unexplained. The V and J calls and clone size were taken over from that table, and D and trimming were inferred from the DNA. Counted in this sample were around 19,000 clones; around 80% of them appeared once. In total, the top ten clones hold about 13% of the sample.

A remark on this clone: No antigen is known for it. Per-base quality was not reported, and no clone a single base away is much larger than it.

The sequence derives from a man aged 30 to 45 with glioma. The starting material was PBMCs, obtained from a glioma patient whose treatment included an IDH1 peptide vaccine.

The nucleotides read TGTGCCAGCAGCCTGACCACAGGGAACACCGGGGAGCTGTTTTTT. It encodes CASSLTTGNTGELFF. The V and J segments used are TRBV5-8 and TRBJ2-2; TRBD1 might be the D gene, on 5 matching bases. CDR1 and CDR2 were assigned from the germline V gene as SGHTS and YDEGEE. Taken from cysteine to phenylalanine, the CDR3 has 15 residues. Just the 45-base CDR3 DNA is kept, in frame starting at base 1. V gives up 4 bases and J gives up 1 base, and the segment between their germline ends measures 11 bases.